Following are 16 T cell receptor beta chains from one sample sequenced in a study of regulatory T cells in long-lasting Graves disease. The time point was: newly diagnosed GD, antithyroid drugs for less than 3 months. Extracted RNA from PBMCs served as the source of the TCR library. Building the TCR beta libraries relied on iRepertoire HTBI primers, and CDR3 regions underwent Arm-PCR. MiXCR, run by TCRdb on the multiplex PCR reads, gives a single entry per CDR3 protein. This sample has 600,000 to 650,000 distinct CDR3 sequences, with 15% to 20% found just once. These data also formed part of another study, on T cells in Graves' hyperthyroidism and ophthalmopathy.

The sample was peripheral blood mononuclear cells (PBMCs), taken at new diagnosis, from a patient treated with antithyroid drugs. Receptors were obtained from a woman aged 25 to 45 with Graves disease.

V is TRBV19 and J is TRBJ1-1; D unclear. The germline gives CDR1 LNHDA, CDR2 SQIVND (reference sequence). The V gene lost 5 bases and the J gene lost 3 bases, with 16 bases spanning the gap. The length of the CDR3 is 15 residues. The CDR3 DNA reads as TGTGCCAGTAGTGAGGTACGGGCGTGGGACACTGAAGCTTTCTTT. Encoded protein: CASSEVRAWDTEAFF.

The chain combines TRBV20-1 with TRBJ1-6; D not resolved. Trimming left V 6 bases short and J 4 bases short, with 4 bases between. The CDR3 consists of 11 residues. The V gene's germline CDR1 is DFQATT and CDR2 SNEGSKA (reference sequence). The CDR3, as DNA: TGCAGTGCGTTTTATAATTCACCCCTCCACTTT. Protein product: CSAFYNSPLHF.

This clonotype was seen only a few times. This rearrangement joins TRBV20-1 to TRBJ2-1, with 10 bases aligning to TRBD1. Germline CDR1 DFQATT, CDR2 SNEGSKA (reference sequence). The CDR3 is 15 residues long. Trimming at V came to 1 base and at J to 4 bases, leaving 4 bases not matched to a gene. In DNA, the CDR3 is TGCAGTGCTAGAGGGACAGGGGGTAGGTACAATGAGCAGTTCTTC. As protein: CSARGTGGRYNEQFF.

This clonotype occurred many times. J is TRBJ2-3 and V is TRBV29-1; TRBD2 agrees at 10 bases. The J segment lost 3 bases and the V segment lost 6 bases, leaving 6 bases of the junction unmatched. The CDR3 has 14 amino acids. Germline V CDR1 and CDR2: SQVTM, ANQGSEA. For the CDR3, the DNA is TGCAGCGTCACAGCGGGAGGGCCGACAGATACGCAGTATTTT. This sequence encodes CSVTAGGPTDTQYF.

The chain recombines TRBV5-6 with TRBJ2-3; possibly TRBD2 for D (6 bases). CDR3 length: 15 residues. Germline V gene data show CDR1 as SGHDT and CDR2 as YYEEEE. V lost 1 base to trimming and J lost 0 bases, with 9 bases between them. The DNA of the CDR3 is TGTGCCAGCAGCTTGTGGGGGGTCAGCACAGATACGCAGTATTTT. It translates to CASSLWGVSTDTQYF.

This chain connects TRBV30 to TRBJ1-1; D not certain. The V end was cut by 3 bases, the J end by 11 bases, with 13 bases between. CDR1 GTSNPN and CDR2 SVGIG come from the germline V gene (reference sequence). There are 11 residues in the CDR3. CDR3 in amino acids: CAWSLTRYAFF. The CDR3 coding sequence is TGTGCCTGGAGCCTGACACGGTATGCTTTCTTT.

This clonotype came up a few times. The chain has TRBV27 and TRBJ2-2; D perhaps matches TRBD1 (5 bases). CDR1 and CDR2 (germline): MNHEY, SMNVEV (reference sequence). Trimming pared 9 bases from V and 1 base from J, leaving 12 bases between. CDR3 length equals 14 residues. The CDR3 DNA is TGTGCCAGTGGGGCGCACCAGAACACCGGGGAGCTGTTTTTT. Translating it yields CASGAHQNTGELFF.

A word on this clonotype: A much more abundant neighbour one base away suggests this may be a read error. The rearrangement joins TRBV12-3 or TRBV12-4 to TRBJ1-1, with D uncertain. The CDR3 sequence is 14 residues long. The chain's CDR3 is CTSSRTEKNTEAFF. CDR3 bases: TGTACCAGCAGTCGAACCGAAAAGAACACTGAAGCTTTCTTT.

V and J are TRBV5-1 and TRBJ1-4; D might be TRBD1 (6 bases). The V gene's germline CDR1 is SGHRS and CDR2 YFSETQ. Trimming took off 3 bases at V and 8 bases at J, with 14 bases between the two ends. CDR3 length equals 14 residues. The CDR3 region has the DNA TGCGCCAGCAGCTGGGGACAAGGTGGGGAAAAACTGTTTTTT. This encodes CASSWGQGGEKLFF.

At least ten counts were recorded for this clonotype. The chain employs TRBV7-9 and TRBJ2-3; TRBD2 agrees at 7 bases. The CDR3 spans 15 residues. V was pared by 3 bases and J by 5 bases, with 8 bases of the junction left unmatched. CDR1 is SEHNR, CDR2 FQNEAQ, per germline (reference sequence). The CDR3 DNA is TGTGCCAGCAGCTTCACGGCGGGAGAGGGAGATACGCAGTATTTT. Its protein product is CASSFTAGEGDTQYF.

On this clonotype itself: A much larger clone lies one base from this, so it may be a read error. This chain uses TRBV3-1 with TRBJ2-3, with 9 bases that match TRBD2. CDR3 length: 14 residues. V shed 6 bases, J shed 5 bases, and the junction held 6 bases outside the gene matches. Per the germline V gene, CDR1 is LGHDT and CDR2 is YNNKEL (reference sequence). CDR3 amino acids: CASRIAGVKDTQYF. DNA for the CDR3: TGTGCCAGCAGGATAGCGGGGGTGAAAGATACGCAGTATTTT.

Concerning this clonotype: A single base separates this from a much larger clone, so it may be a read error. V is TRBV2 and J is TRBJ2-7; TRBD2 agrees at 14 bases. Germline loops: CDR1 SNHLY, CDR2 FYNNEI. CDR3 length: 15 amino acids. The J segment lost 7 bases and the V segment lost 3 bases, leaving 5 bases of the junction unmatched. The CDR3 loop reads CASSEGLAGAWEQYF. CDR3 bases: TGTGCCAGCAGTGAGGGACTAGCGGGAGCGTGGGAGCAGTACTTC.

This clonotype was seen a handful of times. The V call is TRBV30, the J call TRBJ2-7; possibly TRBD2 for D (7 bases). Germline assignment: CDR1 GTSNPN and CDR2 SVGIG (reference sequence). The V end lost 4 bases, the J end lost 3 bases, and 28 bases lay between the germline ends. CDR3 size: 18 residues. CDR3 in amino acids: CAWNTRWGGPKDNYEQYF. The CDR3 coding sequence is TGTGCCTGGAACACCCGGTGGGGGGGCCCTAAGGATAACTACGAGCAGTACTTC.

This clonotype was counted ten times or more. The chain is built from TRBV7-6 and TRBJ2-5; D perhaps matches TRBD1 (5 bases). Germline V gives CDR1 SGHVS, CDR2 FNYEAQ. The CDR3 has 13 residues. The ends were cut back, 7 bases at V and 4 bases at J, with 13 bases in the middle. The CDR3 nucleotides read TGTGCCAGCACCCATCTGGGGCGAGAGACCCAGTACTTC. Its protein is CASTHLGRETQYF.

This clonotype came up a few times. The chain recombines TRBV18 with TRBJ2-5, with unresolved D. Germline V gives CDR1 KGHSH, CDR2 LQKENI. V lost 1 base to trimming and J lost 3 bases, with 6 bases between them. The CDR3 totals 13 residues. The CDR3 sequence is CASSPLVEETQYF. CDR3 bases: TGTGCCAGCTCACCACTAGTAGAAGAGACCCAGTACTTC.

This clonotype was counted between two and nine times. The chain links TRBV6-4 to TRBJ2-7; D possibly corresponds to TRBD1 (7 bases). The CDR3 covers 16 residues. Germline values: CDR1 MRHNA, CDR2 SNTAGT. V lost 6 bases and J lost 0, with 18 bases in between. The CDR3, as DNA: TGTGCCAGCAGCTCAGAAGGCGGGACAGCCTCCTACGAGCAGTACTTC. As protein: CASSSEGGTASYEQYF.